What follows is one TCR beta chain and its context. This sample stems from a study of blood T cell repertoires in COVID-19. At the level of the study: COVID-19 samples from acute and convalescent phases originated in the United States, Italy and Spain. Nucleic acid was either cDNA or gDNA, and it came from T cells, B-cell-depleted T cells, or PBMCs.

Original methodology: For nucleated cells, counts were estimated from reference gene primer amplification. TCRdb's copy holds only in-frame clones and misses some; the assay was immunoSEQ multiplex PCR. V, J and clone size are taken as reported in that table, and D and trimming were inferred from the DNA itself. The data contain some 200,000 clones, about nine tenths of them singletons. CDR1 and CDR2 (germline): MDHEN, SYDVKM. CDR3 size: 14 residues. With 5 bases removed from V and 4 bases from J, the gap between germline ends came to 14 bases. Sequenced material: peripheral blood. This clonotype originated in a woman aged 50 to 60 with acute or convalescent COVID-19. The chain carries TRBV28 and TRBJ1-1; D is possibly TRBD1 (5 bases). For the CDR3, the DNA is TGTGCCAGCAGTCCCGACAGCCATAGCACTGAAGCTTTCTTT. Translated: CASSPDSHSTEAFF.